This is a list of T cell receptor beta chains from one sample in a study of vaccination effects on CD4 cells after COVID-19. Generated by immunoSEQ multiplex PCR, the TCRdb table keeps only in-frame clones and is missing some. The repertoire holds fewer than 40,000 clones, with around 70% as singletons. These receptors lack a known antigen. The sample was CD4+ T cells from PBMCs cultured without peptide, taken after COVID-19 vaccination. These receptors were obtained from a human donor who received a COVID-19 vaccine. Both conserved end residues are part of each CDR3. The order of the fields is D gene, V gene, clone size, J gene, CDR3 DNA, CDR3 protein. The D gene is left open where the match is weak. Part of the rows lack a size; the others show once, few, many or a class for expanded clones.

D gene: NA; V gene: TRBV7-9; clone size: NA; J gene: TRBJ1-4; CDR3 DNA: TGTGCCAGCAGCTTAGGGGCAGGGGAAAAACTGTTTTTT; CDR3 protein: CASSLGAGEKLFF
D gene: NA; V gene: TRBV7-9; clone size: few; J gene: TRBJ1-4; CDR3 DNA: TGTGCCAGCAGCTTAGGGGACTTCGGGGAAAAACTGTTTTTT; CDR3 protein: CASSLGDFGEKLFF
D gene: NA; V gene: TRBV5-1; clone size: once; J gene: TRBJ2-1; CDR3 DNA: TGCGCCAGCAGCTTGCCAGGAGGGCTTTACAATGAGCAGTTCTTC; CDR3 protein: CASSLPGGLYNEQFF
D gene: TRBD2; V gene: TRBV7-2; clone size: NA; J gene: TRBJ2-7; CDR3 DNA: TGTGCCAGCAGCTTAGGGACTAGCGGGTTTTTCTACGAGCAGTACTTC; CDR3 protein: CASSLGTSGFFYEQYF
D gene: TRBD1; V gene: TRBV10-3; clone size: NA; J gene: TRBJ1-4; CDR3 DNA: TGTGCCATCAGGGCCGGGACAGATGAAAAACTGTTTTTT; CDR3 protein: CAIRAGTDEKLFF
D gene: TRBD1; V gene: TRBV28; clone size: NA; J gene: TRBJ1-4; CDR3 DNA: TGTGCCAGCAGGGAAGACAGGGGGAATGAAAAACTGTTTTTT; CDR3 protein: CASREDRGNEKLFF
D gene: NA; V gene: TRBV11-1; clone size: NA; J gene: TRBJ2-1; CDR3 DNA: TGTGCCAGCAGCTTGGGCGGGGTCCGGGGGCAGTTCTTC; CDR3 protein: CASSLGGVRGQFF
D gene: TRBD2; V gene: TRBV3-1/TRBV3-2; clone size: NA; J gene: TRBJ2-5; CDR3 DNA: TGTGCCAGCAGCCTTAGCGGGAGTGGAGAGACCCAGTACTTC; CDR3 protein: CASSLSGSGETQYF
D gene: TRBD1; V gene: TRBV6-1; clone size: NA; J gene: TRBJ1-1; CDR3 DNA: TGTGCCAGCAGTAAAGGGGAGGGGGCGATAAACACTGAAGCTTTCTTT; CDR3 protein: CASSKGEGAINTEAFF
D gene: TRBD2; V gene: TRBV4-2; clone size: NA; J gene: TRBJ2-2; CDR3 DNA: TGTGCCAGCAGCCAGGCTAGCGGGTTGGGCGGGGAGCTGTTTTTT; CDR3 protein: CASSQASGLGGELFF
D gene: NA; V gene: TRBV7-2; clone size: NA; J gene: TRBJ2-1; CDR3 DNA: TGTGCCAGCAGCTTACTTGGGCAGGGAGGTAATGAGCAGTTCTTC; CDR3 protein: CASSLLGQGGNEQFF
D gene: TRBD2; V gene: TRBV6-2/TRBV6-3; clone size: few; J gene: TRBJ2-2; CDR3 DNA: TGTGCCAGCAGTGACCCCGTTTCGGGAGGGCCCGGGGAGCTGTTTTTT; CDR3 protein: CASSDPVSGGPGELFF
D gene: TRBD1; V gene: TRBV18; clone size: NA; J gene: TRBJ1-5; CDR3 DNA: TGTGCCAGCTCACCTAATCAGGGGGCAGGGCAGCCCCAGCATTTT; CDR3 protein: CASSPNQGAGQPQHF
D gene: TRBD1; V gene: TRBV27; clone size: NA; J gene: TRBJ2-7; CDR3 DNA: TGTGCCAGCAGTTTAGGGACAGGTGGCGAGCAGTACTTC; CDR3 protein: CASSLGTGGEQYF
D gene: TRBD2; V gene: TRBV7-2; clone size: NA; J gene: TRBJ2-7; CDR3 DNA: TGTGCCAGCAGCTCAATAGCGGGATTGAACGAGCAGTACTTC; CDR3 protein: CASSSIAGLNEQYF
D gene: NA; V gene: TRBV12-3/TRBV12-4; clone size: NA; J gene: TRBJ2-3; CDR3 DNA: TGTGCCAGCAGTCCCCCGAACACAGATACGCAGTATTTT; CDR3 protein: CASSPPNTDTQYF